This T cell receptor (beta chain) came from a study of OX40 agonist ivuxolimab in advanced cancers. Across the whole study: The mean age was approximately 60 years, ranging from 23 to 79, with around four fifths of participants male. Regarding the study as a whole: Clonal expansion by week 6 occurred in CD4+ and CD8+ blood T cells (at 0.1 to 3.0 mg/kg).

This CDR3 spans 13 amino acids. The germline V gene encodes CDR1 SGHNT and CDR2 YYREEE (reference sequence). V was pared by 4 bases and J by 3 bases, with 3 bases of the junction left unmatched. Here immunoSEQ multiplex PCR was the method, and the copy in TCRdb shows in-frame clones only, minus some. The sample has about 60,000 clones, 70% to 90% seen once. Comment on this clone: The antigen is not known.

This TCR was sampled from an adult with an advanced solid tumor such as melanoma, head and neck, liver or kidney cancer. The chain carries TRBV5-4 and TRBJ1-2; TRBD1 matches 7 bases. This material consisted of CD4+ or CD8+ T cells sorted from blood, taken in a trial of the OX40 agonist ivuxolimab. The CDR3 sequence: CASSPGQHYGYTF. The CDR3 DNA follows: TGTGCCAGCAGCCCGGGACAGCACTATGGCTACACCTTC. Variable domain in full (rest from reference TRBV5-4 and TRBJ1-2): ETGVTQSPTHLIKTRGQQVTLRCSSQSGHNTVSWYQQALGQGPQFIFQYYREEENGRGNFPPRFSGLQFPNYSSELNVNALELDDSALYLCASSPGQHYGYTFGSGTRLTVV.